These 23 T cell receptor beta chains originate from one sample sequenced in a study of OX40 agonist ivuxolimab in advanced cancers. Clones were read by immunoSEQ multiplex PCR, and TCRdb kept only the in-frame ones, dropping some. Of about 67,000 clones listed, more than 75% are singletons. The source was CD4+ or CD8+ T cells sorted from blood, collected in a trial of the OX40 agonist ivuxolimab. The receptors derive from an adult with an advanced solid tumor such as melanoma, head and neck, liver or kidney cancer.

The CDR3: CARSPPGQGNYGYTF. CDR3 DNA sequence: TGTGCCAGAAGCCCCCCGGGACAGGGTAACTATGGCTACACCTTC. This sequence joins TRBV5-3 and TRBJ1-2, with 9 nucleotides matching TRBD1. TRBV5-3 is filed as an ORF, its function uncertain. The trim removed 4 bases at V and 1 base at J, leaving 5 bases unmatched. The CDR3 covers 15 residues.

This sequence joins TRBV5-6 and TRBJ2-3; possibly TRBD2 for D (5 bases). The CDR3 is 12 amino acids. Trimming left V 1 base short and J 5 bases short, with 5 bases between. Germline V CDR1 and CDR2: SGHDT, YYEEEE. In DNA form, the CDR3 reads TGTGCCAGCAGCTTGCGGGGAGATACGCAGTATTTT. Residues: CASSLRGDTQYF. Variable domain in full (rest from reference TRBV5-6 and TRBJ2-3): DAGVTQSPTHLIKTRGQQVTLRCSPKSGHDTVSWYQQALGQGPQFIFQYYEEEERQRGNFPDRFSGHQFPNYSSELNVNALLLGDSALYLCASSLRGDTQYFGPGTRLTVL.

CDR3 residues: CAISLAGDSYNEQFF. DNA of the CDR3: TGTGCCATCAGTTTAGCGGGGGACTCCTACAATGAGCAGTTCTTC. The chain joins TRBV10-3 to TRBJ2-1; 9 bases line up with TRBD2. Germline V gene sequence: CDR1 ENHRY, CDR2 SYGVKD. Losses at the gene ends were 5 bases for V and 0 bases for J; bases not matched to a gene: 2. The CDR3 loop spans 15 amino acids.

The chain carries TRBV9 and TRBJ2-7; D not certain. The length of the CDR3 is 11 residues. Germline CDR1 reads SGDLS; CDR2 reads YYNGEE. Trimming removed 4 bases from V and 2 bases from J, with 4 bases in between. DNA for the CDR3: TGTGCCAGCAGCCCCACCTACGAGCAGTACTTC. Amino acids: CASSPTYEQYF.

This clone appeared once. The V gene is TRBV13, the J gene TRBJ1-1, with 8 bases fitting TRBD1. V shed 0 bases, J shed 7 bases, and the junction held 4 bases outside the gene matches. The CDR3 is made up of 14 amino acids. The germline V gene has CDR1 PRHDT and CDR2 FYEKMQ (reference sequence). CDR3 in amino acids: CASSLGGTGVEAFF. The CDR3 DNA reads TGTGCCAGCAGCTTAGGGGGGACAGGCGTTGAAGCTTTCTTT.

The chain carries TRBV5-4 and TRBJ2-7; 7 bases are shared with TRBD1. J gave up 1 base and V 0 bases, and 4 bases lay outside the gene matches. The length of the CDR3 is 15 residues. Germline V gene sequence: CDR1 SGHNT, CDR2 YYREEE (reference sequence). The CDR3 here is CASSLDPGQSYEQYF. CDR3 bases: TGTGCCAGCAGCTTGGACCCGGGACAGTCCTACGAGCAGTACTTC.

This sequence joins TRBV28 and TRBJ1-5; no clear D. The V and J ends lost 7 bases and 2 bases respectively, with 6 bases between them. Germline V gene data show CDR1 as MDHEN and CDR2 as SYDVKM. This CDR3 region has 12 residues. CDR3 protein: CASTLGNQPQHF. The CDR3 DNA reads as TGTGCCAGCACCTTAGGCAATCAGCCCCAGCATTTT.

The V call is TRBV19, the J call TRBJ2-1, with unresolved D. The CDR3 is made up of 17 amino acids. V was trimmed by 0 bases and J by 0 bases, leaving 12 bases between them. Germline V gene sequence: CDR1 LNHDA, CDR2 SQIVND (reference sequence). CDR3 in amino acids: CASSIEAGLISYNEQFF. CDR3 nucleotide sequence: TGTGCCAGTAGTATAGAGGCCGGGCTGATCTCCTACAATGAGCAGTTCTTC.

CDR3: CAISQGQGAPYEQFF. The CDR3 DNA follows: TGTGCCATCAGTCAGGGACAGGGGGCTCCCTATGAGCAGTTCTTC. The chain uses TRBV10-3 and TRBJ2-1; 12 nucleotides match TRBD1. With 5 bases clipped from V and 8 bases from J, the junction kept 7 bases outside the gene matches. Germline CDR1 ENHRY, CDR2 SYGVKD. CDR3 length: 15 amino acids.

This rearrangement joins TRBV6-1 to TRBJ2-7; a possible D gene is TRBD2 (7 bases). The CDR3 totals 14 residues. The germline V gene has CDR1 MNHNS and CDR2 SASEGT. Trimming removed 6 bases at V and 3 bases at J, with 15 bases between. The CDR3 is CASRLTGGGYEQYF. In nucleotides, the CDR3 is TGTGCCAGCAGGCTGACAGGCGGGGGCTACGAGCAGTACTTC.

The chain uses TRBV11-2 and TRBJ2-6; 8 bases map to TRBD1. J gave up 2 bases and V 5 bases, and 2 bases lay outside the gene matches. Germline CDR1 is SGHAT and CDR2 is FQNNGV. The CDR3 is 15 residues long. The CDR3 reads CASSTTGAGANVLTF. In nucleotides, the CDR3 is TGTGCCAGCAGCACGACAGGGGCTGGGGCCAACGTCCTGACTTTC. The complete variable domain, with remaining parts taken from reference TRBV11-2 and TRBJ2-6, reads EAGVAQSPRYKIIEKRQSVAFWCNPISGHATLYWYQQILGQGPKLLIQFQNNGVVDDSQLPKDRFSAERLKGVDSTLKIQPAKLEDSAVYLCASSTTGAGANVLTFGAGSRLTVL.

The count of this clone is one. The chain uses TRBV7-2 and TRBJ2-3; D ambiguous. V lost 1 base to trimming and J lost 5 bases, with 7 bases between them. This CDR3 is built from 13 residues. Germline CDR1 reads SGHTA; CDR2 reads FQGNSA. CDR3 sequence: CASSLGVGDTQYF. The DNA for the CDR3 is TGTGCCAGCAGCTTAGGGGTCGGAGATACGCAGTATTTT.

The gene calls are TRBV7-2 and TRBJ2-3, with 7 nucleotides matching TRBD2. This CDR3 spans 14 amino acids. The V segment lost 3 bases and the J segment 6 bases; nucleotides outside the gene matches: 6. Germline V CDR1 and CDR2: SGHTA, FQGNSA. In nucleotides, the CDR3 is TGTGCCAGCAGCTTGCTAGCGGCAGGGGATACGCAGTATTTT. As protein: CASSLLAAGDTQYF. Together with reference TRBV7-2 and TRBJ2-3, the CDR3 gives the full variable domain: GAGVSQSPSNKVTEKGKDVELRCDPISGHTALYWYRQSLGQGLEFLIYFQGNSAPDKSGLPSDRFSAERTGGSVSTLTIQRTQQEDSAVYLCASSLLAAGDTQYFGPGTRLTVL.

This clone was found a few times. The rearrangement uses TRBV7-2 and TRBJ1-2; D remains unclear. This CDR3 region has 13 residues. The germline CDR1 and CDR2 sequences are SGHTA and FQGNSA. V gave up 2 bases and J gave up 6 bases, with 10 bases separating them. The CDR3 DNA sequence: TGTGCCAGCAGCTTACGTCCAGGCGATGGCTACACCTTC. Translated: CASSLRPGDGYTF.

The chain links TRBV9 to TRBJ1-4, with D tentatively TRBD1 (5 bases). Germline V lookup: CDR1 SGDLS, CDR2 YYNGEE. V lost 1 base and J lost 0, with 10 bases in between. The CDR3 is 16 residues long. DNA for the CDR3: TGTGCCAGCAGCGTAAATACAGGAACAACTAATGAAAAACTGTTTTTT. It codes for CASSVNTGTTNEKLFF.

This chain connects TRBV7-2 to TRBJ2-2; no definite D call. Trimming shortened V by 2 bases and J by 7 bases, and 5 bases separated the two germline ends. Germline V CDR1 and CDR2: SGHTA, FQGNSA. This CDR3 region has 12 residues. CDR3 in amino acids: CASSLRDGELFF. In nucleotides, the CDR3 is TGTGCCAGCAGCTTAAGGGACGGGGAGCTGTTTTTT.

This chain links TRBV7-2 with TRBJ2-5; tentatively, D is TRBD1 (6 bases). The CDR3 loop spans 16 amino acids. V gave up 1 base and J gave up 0 bases, with 12 bases separating them. Germline lookup yields CDR1 SGHTA and CDR2 FQGNSA. The CDR3 here is CASSLGGTSYQETQYF. The DNA of the CDR3 is TGTGCCAGCAGCTTAGGGGGGACATCGTACCAAGAGACCCAGTACTTC.

The chain carries TRBV28 and TRBJ1-6; TRBD1 matches 9 bases. The CDR3 loop spans 14 amino acids. Germline assignment: CDR1 MDHEN and CDR2 SYDVKM. J gave up 9 bases and V 6 bases, and 6 bases lay outside the gene matches. The CDR3 DNA follows: TGTGCCAGCAGGATACAGGGGGCCGTTTCACCCCTCCACTTT. Protein: CASRIQGAVSPLHF.

V is TRBV6-6 and J is TRBJ2-5, with 11 bases identical to TRBD2. The CDR3 covers 15 residues. The V segment lost 4 bases and the J segment 4 bases; nucleotides outside the gene matches: 5. CDR1 and CDR2 (germline): MNHNY, SVGAGI (reference sequence). CDR3 sequence: CASSLAGGQGETQYF. CDR3 DNA: TGTGCCAGCAGTTTAGCGGGGGGGCAGGGAGAGACCCAGTACTTC.

The chain is built from TRBV7-7 and TRBJ2-1; 10 positions agree with TRBD1. Germline V gene data show CDR1 as SSHAT and CDR2 as FNYEAQ (reference sequence). This CDR3 comprises 13 residues. Germline trimming cut 5 bases from V and 7 bases from J; bases unmatched to any gene: 2. The CDR3 sequence is CASSQDRGNEQFF. The CDR3 region has the DNA TGTGCCAGCAGCCAGGACAGGGGGAATGAGCAGTTCTTC.

The chain carries TRBV7-9 and TRBJ2-3; 9 nucleotides agree with TRBD2. V shed 10 bases and J 0 bases; nucleotides not matched to a gene: 5. CDR3 length equals 14 residues. The germline V gene encodes CDR1 SEHNR and CDR2 FQNEAQ (reference sequence). The CDR3 coding sequence is TGTGCCACCCAAACTAGCGGGAGCACAGATACGCAGTATTTT. Protein sequence: CATQTSGSTDTQYF.

There are a few counts of this clone. V usage is TRBV10-2 and J usage is TRBJ2-3; TRBD1 agrees at 12 bases. The trim removed 6 bases at V and 3 bases at J, leaving 4 bases unmatched. The CDR3 has 15 residues. Looked up from germline, CDR1 is WSHSY and CDR2 is SAAADI. CDR3 bases: TGCGCCAGCAGCCCGGGACAGGGGGCGACAGATACGCAGTATTTT. Its translation is CASSPGQGATDTQYF.

This clone was recorded once. The rearrangement joins TRBV6-5 to TRBJ2-5; a possible D gene is TRBD2 (7 bases). This CDR3 has 15 residues. The germline CDR1 and CDR2 sequences are MNHEY and SVGAGI. V lost 2 bases and J lost 5, with 15 bases in between. CDR3 sequence (DNA): TGTGCCAGCAGTTACGGATCAGGGAGGGGGGAGACCCAGTACTTC. Protein: CASSYGSGRGETQYF.